The 17 T cell receptor beta chains below were found in one sample sequenced in a study of blood T cell repertoires in COVID-19. The protocol was immunoSEQ multiplex PCR, while the TCRdb copy is restricted to in-frame clones and leaves out a portion. The sample consists of 35,000 to 55,000 clones, just over 85% of them appearing once. The sequenced sample consisted of peripheral blood. These receptors all come from a man aged 60 to 75 with active COVID-19.

The rearrangement links TRBV7-3 to TRBJ2-3, with 12 bases fitting TRBD1. Germline V gene sequence: CDR1 SGHTA, CDR2 FQGTGA. This CDR3 spans 16 amino acids. V was pared by 4 bases and J by 5 bases, with 7 bases of the junction left unmatched. Here the CDR3 DNA reads TGTGCCAGCAGCTCCCGGGACAGGGGGCAAATAGATACGCAGTATTTT. Amino acids: CASSSRDRGQIDTQYF.

The rearrangement links TRBV9 to TRBJ1-6, with D unresolved. CDR1 is SGDLS and CDR2 is YYNGEE in the germline V gene. The V and J ends lost 3 bases and 13 bases respectively, with 14 bases between them. CDR3 length: 13 residues. CDR3 nucleotides: TGTGCCAGCAGCGCGATTGGACTCGGGCCCCTCCACTTT. Translation: CASSAIGLGPLHF.

The chain combines TRBV15 with TRBJ2-5; 8 bases are a match to TRBD2. In germline, CDR1 is LNHNV, CDR2 YYDKDF (reference sequence). After removal of 0 bases from V and 5 bases from J, the junction contained 11 bases not matched to a gene. The CDR3 is 17 amino acids. The CDR3 sequence: CATSRDRLAGRWETQYF. The CDR3 coding sequence is TGTGCCACCAGCAGAGATCGCCTAGCGGGCAGATGGGAGACCCAGTACTTC.

The chain links TRBV5-1 to TRBJ2-5, with TRBD1 matching 11 bases. The CDR3 is made up of 16 amino acids. Germline CDR1 and CDR2: SGHRS and YFSETQ. The junction had 9 bases not matched to a gene; V was cut back by 4 bases and J by 4 bases. Here the CDR3 reads CASSPGTGGARETQYF. CDR3 DNA: TGCGCCAGCAGCCCAGGGACAGGGGGAGCGAGAGAGACCCAGTACTTC.

The J gene is TRBJ1-2, the V gene TRBV30; D call uncertain. The V gene's germline CDR1 is GTSNPN and CDR2 SVGIG (reference sequence). The CDR3 runs to 11 residues. As DNA, the CDR3 is TGTGCATCGAACACTAACTATGGCTACACCTTC. This translates into CASNTNYGYTF.

This clone was observed once. The chain employs TRBV6-5 and TRBJ2-5; weak D call: TRBD1 (5 bases). The ends were cut back, 5 bases at V and 3 bases at J, with 13 bases in the middle. Looked up from germline, CDR1 is MNHEY and CDR2 is SVGAGI. The CDR3 sequence is 14 residues long. The CDR3 bases are TGTGCCAGCAGTCCCCCGCAGGGTGAAGAGACCCAGTACTTC. Translated: CASSPPQGEETQYF.

This rearrangement joins TRBV3-1 (or the pseudogene TRBV3-2) to TRBJ2-1; the D gene is possibly TRBD2 (6 bases). The CDR3 loop spans 16 amino acids. Trimming removed 0 bases from V and 0 bases from J, with 9 bases in between. Per the germline V gene, CDR1 is LGHDT and CDR2 is YNNKEL (reference sequence). The CDR3: CASSQDGGSSYNEQFF. The CDR3 DNA reads as TGTGCCAGCAGCCAAGATGGGGGGTCCTCCTACAATGAGCAGTTCTTC.

This clone was seen once. The chain is built from TRBV28 and TRBJ1-6, with 9 bases matching TRBD1. Germline V gene lookup returns CDR1 MDHEN and CDR2 SYDVKM. This CDR3 is built from 16 residues. The ends lost 2 bases at V and 8 bases at J; junction bases unmatched: 7. This CDR3 is CASSLSTGGSDSPLHF. The CDR3, as DNA: TGTGCCAGCAGTTTAAGCACAGGGGGCAGTGATTCACCCCTCCACTTT.

J is TRBJ1-5 and V is TRBV2, with a possible D match to TRBD1 (6 bases). This CDR3 has 14 amino acids. CDR1 and CDR2 (germline): SNHLY, FYNNEI. Trimming left V 6 bases short and J 7 bases short, with 16 bases between. CDR3 nucleotide sequence: TGTGCCAGCAGCTGGCTGGCAGGGGTACAGCCCCAGCATTTT. This codes for CASSWLAGVQPQHF.

The chain links TRBV10-3 to TRBJ2-3; TRBD1 matches 11 bases. CDR1 is ENHRY, CDR2 SYGVKD, per germline. The CDR3 extends over 15 amino acids. The trim removed 9 bases at V and 4 bases at J, leaving 9 bases unmatched. This chain's CDR3 is CAIGAGTGGSDTQYF. DNA of the CDR3: TGTGCCATTGGAGCCGGGACAGGGGGATCAGATACGCAGTATTTT.

The rearrangement links TRBV5-5 to TRBJ1-1, with TRBD1 identical over 9 bases. The V segment lost 3 bases and the J segment 5 bases; nucleotides outside the gene matches: 5. This CDR3 spans 14 amino acids. Germline V lookup: CDR1 SGHKS, CDR2 YYEKEE (reference sequence). The CDR3 DNA reads TGTGCCAGCAGCTGGGGACAGGGTGGAACTGAAGCTTTCTTT. Its translation: CASSWGQGGTEAFF.

The chain employs TRBV7-2 and TRBJ2-7; 10 bases fit TRBD2. This CDR3 region has 15 residues. J lost 3 bases, V lost 2 bases, and 4 bases had no gene match. Per germline, CDR1 SGHTA and CDR2 FQGNSA. The CDR3 sequence: CASSLQASGSYEQYF. In DNA, the CDR3 is TGTGCCAGCAGCTTACAAGCTAGCGGGAGCTACGAGCAGTACTTC.

This chain joins TRBV4-1 and TRBJ2-5; TRBD2 matches at 9 bases. The CDR3 has 16 amino acids. The V and J ends lost 1 base and 4 bases, in that order; junction bases with no gene match: 7. CDR1 and CDR2 from the germline V gene are MGHRA and YSYEKL. The CDR3 sequence: CASSQGLAALGETQYF. In DNA form, the CDR3 reads TGCGCCAGCAGCCAAGGACTAGCGGCCCTTGGAGAGACCCAGTACTTC.

V and J are TRBV18 and TRBJ2-7, with a tentative D call TRBD1 (5 bases). This CDR3 region has 15 residues. Trimming pared 2 bases from V and 0 bases from J, leaving 11 bases between. Germline V gives CDR1 KGHSH, CDR2 LQKENI. The CDR3 coding sequence is TGTGCCAGCTCACCAAGGGGCCTTAGCTCCTACGAGCAGTACTTC. The encoded protein is CASSPRGLSSYEQYF. Based on the CDR3 plus reference TRBV18 and TRBJ2-7, the full variable domain is NAGVMQNPRHLVRRRGQEARLRCSPMKGHSHVYWYRQLPEEGLKFMVYLQKENIIDESGMPKERFSAEFPKEGPSILRIQQVVRGDSAAYFCASSPRGLSSYEQYFGPGTRLTVT.

The chain is built from TRBV5-1 and TRBJ2-3, with 8 bases identical to TRBD2. V dropped 6 bases and J dropped 0; count of bases not matched to a gene: 6. The CDR3 spans 15 residues. Germline V lookup: CDR1 SGHRS, CDR2 YFSETQ. The CDR3 nucleotides are TGCGCCAGCAAGCTTTGGACTAGCAGCACAGATACGCAGTATTTT. Its protein product is CASKLWTSSTDTQYF.

The chain uses TRBV10-3 and TRBJ2-3, with 8 positions matching TRBD1. V shed 6 bases, J shed 1 base, and the junction held 3 bases outside the gene matches. The CDR3 has 14 residues. Looked up from germline, CDR1 is ENHRY and CDR2 is SYGVKD. Here the CDR3 reads CAIREGQGTDTQYF. CDR3 DNA: TGTGCCATCAGGGAGGGACAGGGCACAGATACGCAGTATTTT.

The genes are TRBV29-1 and TRBJ2-3, with a possible D match to TRBD2 (8 bases). This CDR3 has 21 amino acids. Germline CDR1 and CDR2: SQVTM and ANQGSEA. V lost 7 bases and J 1 base, leaving 36 bases between the germline ends. The CDR3 is CSAQGEGANPGRAWGTDTQYF. DNA for the CDR3: TGCAGCGCCCAAGGGGAGGGGGCGAACCCCGGGAGGGCCTGGGGCACAGATACGCAGTATTTT.